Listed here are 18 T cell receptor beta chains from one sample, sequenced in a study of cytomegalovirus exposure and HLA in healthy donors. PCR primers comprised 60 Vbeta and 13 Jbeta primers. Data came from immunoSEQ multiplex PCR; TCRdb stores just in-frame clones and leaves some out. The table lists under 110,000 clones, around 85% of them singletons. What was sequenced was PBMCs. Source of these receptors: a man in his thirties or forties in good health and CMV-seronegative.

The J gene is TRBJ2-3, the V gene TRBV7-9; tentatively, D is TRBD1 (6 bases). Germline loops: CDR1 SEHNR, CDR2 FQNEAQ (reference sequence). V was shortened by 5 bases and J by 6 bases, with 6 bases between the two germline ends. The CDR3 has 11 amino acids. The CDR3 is CASSDRDTQYF. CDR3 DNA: TGTGCCAGCAGCGACAGGGATACGCAGTATTTT.

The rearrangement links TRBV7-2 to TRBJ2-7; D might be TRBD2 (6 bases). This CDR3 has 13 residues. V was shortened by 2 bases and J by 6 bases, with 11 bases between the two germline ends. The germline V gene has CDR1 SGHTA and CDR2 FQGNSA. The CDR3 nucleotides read TGTGCCAGCAGCTTAAGGAGGGGTCCCGAGCAGTACTTC. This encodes CASSLRRGPEQYF.

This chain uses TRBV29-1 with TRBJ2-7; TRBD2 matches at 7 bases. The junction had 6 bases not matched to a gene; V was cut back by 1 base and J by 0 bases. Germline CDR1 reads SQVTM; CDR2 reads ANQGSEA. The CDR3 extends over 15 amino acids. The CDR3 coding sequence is TGCAGCGTTGAAGGGGGAGGGGTTGGCTCCTACGAGCAGTACTTC. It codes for CSVEGGGVGSYEQYF.

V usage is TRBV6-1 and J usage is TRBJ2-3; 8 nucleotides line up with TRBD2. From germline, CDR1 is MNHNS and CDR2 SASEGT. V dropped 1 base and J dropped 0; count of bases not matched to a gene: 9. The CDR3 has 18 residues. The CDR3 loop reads CASSEGSLAGTSTDTQYF. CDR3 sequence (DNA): TGTGCCAGCAGTGAAGGGTCTCTAGCGGGTACTAGCACAGATACGCAGTATTTT.

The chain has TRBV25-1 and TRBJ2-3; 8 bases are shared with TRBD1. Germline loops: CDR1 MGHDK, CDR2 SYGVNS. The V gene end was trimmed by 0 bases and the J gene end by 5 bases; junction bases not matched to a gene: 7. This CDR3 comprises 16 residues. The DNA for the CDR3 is TGTGCCAGCAGTGAATATTCAGGGGGCAAGGAAGATACGCAGTATTTT. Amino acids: CASSEYSGGKEDTQYF. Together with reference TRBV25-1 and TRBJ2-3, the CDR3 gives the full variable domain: EADIYQTPRYLVIGTGKKITLECSQTMGHDKMYWYQQDPGMELHLIHYSYGVNSTEKGDLSSESTVSRIRTEHFPLTLESARPSHTSQYLCASSEYSGGKEDTQYFGPGTRLTVL.

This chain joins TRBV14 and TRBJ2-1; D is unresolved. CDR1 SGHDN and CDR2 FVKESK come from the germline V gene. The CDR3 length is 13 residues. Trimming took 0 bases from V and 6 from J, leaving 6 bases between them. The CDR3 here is CASSQDRFNEQFF. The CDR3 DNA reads TGTGCCAGCAGCCAAGATCGGTTCAATGAGCAGTTCTTC.

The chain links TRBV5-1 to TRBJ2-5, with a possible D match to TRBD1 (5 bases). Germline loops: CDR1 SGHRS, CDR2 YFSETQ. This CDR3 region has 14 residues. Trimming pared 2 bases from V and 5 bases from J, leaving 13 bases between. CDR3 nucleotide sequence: TGCGCCAGCAGCTTTTCAGGGAATCCGGAGACCCAGTACTTC. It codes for CASSFSGNPETQYF.

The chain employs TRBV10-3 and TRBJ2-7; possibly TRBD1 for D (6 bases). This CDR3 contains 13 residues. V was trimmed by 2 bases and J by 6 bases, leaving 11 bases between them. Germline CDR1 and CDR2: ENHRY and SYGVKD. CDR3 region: CAISEAGVVEQYF. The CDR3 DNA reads TGTGCCATCAGTGAGGCAGGGGTGGTCGAGCAGTACTTC.

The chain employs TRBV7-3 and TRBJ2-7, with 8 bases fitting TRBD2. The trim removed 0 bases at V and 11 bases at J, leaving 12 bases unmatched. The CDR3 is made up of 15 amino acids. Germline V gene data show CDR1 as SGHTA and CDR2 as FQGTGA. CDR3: CASSLTSGDGASKYF. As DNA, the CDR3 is TGTGCCAGCAGCTTAACTAGCGGGGACGGGGCTAGCAAGTACTTC. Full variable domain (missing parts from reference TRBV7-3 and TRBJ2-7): GAGVSQTPSNKVTEKGKYVELRCDPISGHTALYWYRQSLGQGPEFLIYFQGTGAADDSGLPNDRFFAVRPEGSVSTLKIQRTERGDSAVYLCASSLTSGDGASKYFGPGTRLTVT.

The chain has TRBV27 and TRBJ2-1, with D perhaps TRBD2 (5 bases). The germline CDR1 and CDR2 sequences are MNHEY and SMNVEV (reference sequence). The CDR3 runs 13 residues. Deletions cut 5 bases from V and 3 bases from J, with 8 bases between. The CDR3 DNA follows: TGTGCCAGCAGTGGGAGTGGCTACAATGAGCAGTTCTTC. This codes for CASSGSGYNEQFF.

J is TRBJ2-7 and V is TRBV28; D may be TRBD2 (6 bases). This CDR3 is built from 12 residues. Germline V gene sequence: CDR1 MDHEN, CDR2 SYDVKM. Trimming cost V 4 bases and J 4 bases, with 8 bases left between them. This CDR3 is CASSSGGYEQYF. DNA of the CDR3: TGTGCCAGCAGTTCCGGGGGATACGAGCAGTACTTC.

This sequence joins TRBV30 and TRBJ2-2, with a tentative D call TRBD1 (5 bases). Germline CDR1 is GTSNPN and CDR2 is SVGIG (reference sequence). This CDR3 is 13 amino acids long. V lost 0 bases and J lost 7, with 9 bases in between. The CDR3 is CAWSVRRVGELFF. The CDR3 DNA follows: TGTGCCTGGAGTGTGCGCAGGGTCGGGGAGCTGTTTTTT.

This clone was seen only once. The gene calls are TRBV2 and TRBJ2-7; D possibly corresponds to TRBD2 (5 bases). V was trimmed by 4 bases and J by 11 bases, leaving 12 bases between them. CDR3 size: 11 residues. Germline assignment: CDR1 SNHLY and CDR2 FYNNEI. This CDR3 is CASSARVGEYF. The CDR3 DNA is TGTGCCAGCAGTGCCCGGGTCGGGGAGTACTTC. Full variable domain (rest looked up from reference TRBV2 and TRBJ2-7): EPEVTQTPSHQVTQMGQEVILRCVPISNHLYFYWYRQILGQKVEFLVSFYNNEISEKSEIFDDQFSVERPDGSNFTLKIRSTKLEDSAMYFCASSARVGEYFGPGTRLTVT.

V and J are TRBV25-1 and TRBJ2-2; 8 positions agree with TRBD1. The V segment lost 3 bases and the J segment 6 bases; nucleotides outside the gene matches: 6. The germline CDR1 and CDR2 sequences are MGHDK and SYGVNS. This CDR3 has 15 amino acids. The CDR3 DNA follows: TGTGCCAGCAGTGAGCAGGACAGGGCGTCCGGGGAGCTGTTTTTT. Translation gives CASSEQDRASGELFF.

The CDR3 protein is CASGLGVSQEGGTREKLFF. The CDR3 bases are TGTGCTAGTGGTTTGGGCGTCTCCCAGGAGGGGGGGACAAGGGAAAAACTGTTTTTT. The chain carries TRBV12-5 and TRBJ1-4; D might be TRBD1 (6 bases). Germline loops: CDR1 LGHNT, CDR2 FRNRAP. This CDR3 has 19 amino acids. The V and J ends lost 1 base and 8 bases respectively, with 26 bases between them.

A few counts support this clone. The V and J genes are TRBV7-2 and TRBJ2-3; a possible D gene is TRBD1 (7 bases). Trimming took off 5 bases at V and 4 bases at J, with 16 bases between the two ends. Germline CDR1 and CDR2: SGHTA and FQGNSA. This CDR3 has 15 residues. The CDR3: CASSLSGGGPDTQYF. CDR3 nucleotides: TGTGCCAGCAGCCTTAGCGGAGGGGGCCCAGATACGCAGTATTTT.

The DNA of the CDR3 is TGCGCCAGCAGAGAGAGTCCGGGACACCATAATGAGCAGTTCTTC. Its translation is CASRESPGHHNEQFF. The chain couples TRBV4-1 to TRBJ2-1; weak D call: TRBD1 (6 bases). Trimming removed 6 bases from V and 7 bases from J, with 19 bases in between. The CDR3 spans 15 residues. Germline V gene lookup returns CDR1 MGHRA and CDR2 YSYEKL.

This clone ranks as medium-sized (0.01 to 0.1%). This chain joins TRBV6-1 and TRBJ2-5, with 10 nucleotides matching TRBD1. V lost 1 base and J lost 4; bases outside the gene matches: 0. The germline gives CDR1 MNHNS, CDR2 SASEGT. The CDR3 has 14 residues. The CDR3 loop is CASSEGQGAETQYF. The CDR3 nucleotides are TGTGCCAGCAGTGAAGGACAGGGGGCAGAGACCCAGTACTTC.